Below are 20 T cell receptor beta chains sequenced from a single sample in a study of human T cells and chemical hapten exposure. Time point noted: patch test 1, 2 weeks after DPC sensitization. The treatment is: therapeutic diphenylcyclopropenone sensitization with weekly scalp DPC. Using its own MiXCR run on the RACE reads, TCRdb lists one record per CDR3 protein. The repertoire has about 81,000 distinct CDR3 sequences, approximately 8% of them found once; the top ten carry under 2%. Sequences were derived from whole blood, sampled in connection with sensitization to the hapten diphenylcyclopropenone (DPC). The receptors here all came from a woman aged 25 to 39 with alopecia areata. Some clones in this sample may be carry-over from other donors' samples.

This clonotype was seen many times. The V call is TRBV12-3 or TRBV12-4, the J call TRBJ2-1; 7 positions match TRBD1. There are 15 residues in the CDR3. V shed 7 bases, J shed 0 bases, and the junction held 6 bases outside the gene matches. The CDR3 is CASTTGVSSYNEQFF. The CDR3 DNA follows: TGTGCCAGCACCACAGGGGTTAGCTCCTACAATGAGCAGTTCTTC.

The chain employs TRBV9 and TRBJ1-2; D is perhaps TRBD1 (5 bases). The length of the CDR3 is 15 residues. The V gene's germline CDR1 is SGDLS and CDR2 YYNGEE. V was shortened by 0 bases and J by 1 base, with 10 bases between the two germline ends. The CDR3 nucleotides read TGTGCCAGCAGCGTAGATGGAGGGGTTAACTATGGCTACACCTTC. Its translation is CASSVDGGVNYGYTF.

The chain carries TRBV7-2 and TRBJ1-1; D call uncertain. The CDR3 has 13 residues. The germline V gene has CDR1 SGHTA and CDR2 FQGNSA. Trimming cost V 4 bases and J 1 base, with 7 bases left between them. The CDR3 DNA reads as TGTGCCAGCAGCTGGTCAGGGAACACTGAAGCTTTCTTT. Translated, it gives CASSWSGNTEAFF.

Only a few counts were recorded for this clonotype. This chain joins TRBV29-1 and TRBJ2-3; 10 positions agree with TRBD2. Trimming removed 5 bases from V and 0 bases from J; junction bases left unmatched: 5. Germline loops: CDR1 SQVTM, CDR2 ANQGSEA. The CDR3 sequence is 15 residues long. The CDR3 loop is CSVSRTSGSTDTQYF. DNA of the CDR3: TGCAGCGTTTCCCGGACTAGCGGCAGCACAGATACGCAGTATTTT.

The rearrangement joins TRBV20-1 to TRBJ1-6; D ambiguous. Germline V lookup: CDR1 DFQATT, CDR2 SNEGSKA (reference sequence). This CDR3 has 14 amino acids. V was clipped by 1 base and J by 7 bases, with 11 bases between them. CDR3 DNA sequence: TGCAGTGCTAGAGTGGGCCCGGGAAATTCACCCCTCCACTTT. It specifies CSARVGPGNSPLHF.

This clonotype has a count of ten or more. This chain uses TRBV2 with TRBJ1-2, with TRBD1 as a possible D gene (5 bases). Germline V lookup: CDR1 SNHLY, CDR2 FYNNEI. The V end lost 4 bases, the J end lost 0 bases, and 12 bases lay between the germline ends. CDR3 length: 15 residues. For the CDR3, the DNA is TGTGCCAGCAGTGTTGGGGGACCGTCTAACTATGGCTACACCTTC. Translating gives CASSVGGPSNYGYTF.

This clonotype was recorded a few times. The V and J genes are TRBV20-1 and TRBJ2-4; tentatively, D is TRBD1 (6 bases). Germline V gives CDR1 DFQATT, CDR2 SNEGSKA (reference sequence). The CDR3 is made up of 16 amino acids. Trimming took off 3 bases at V and 0 bases at J, with 15 bases between the two ends. In DNA form, the CDR3 reads TGCAGTGCTAGTCTTACCGGGACACTAGCCAAAAACATTCAGTACTTC. It encodes CSASLTGTLAKNIQYF.

This clonotype was picked up many times. V and J are TRBV19 and TRBJ1-5; D not certain. Germline loops: CDR1 LNHDA, CDR2 SQIVND (reference sequence). There are 15 residues in the CDR3. V was clipped by 3 bases and J by 2 bases, with 11 bases between them. CDR3 nucleotides: TGTGCCAGTAGTATTGGTAGGTACGGCAATCAGCCCCAGCATTTT. It encodes CASSIGRYGNQPQHF.

This clonotype was seen only a few times. The V and J genes are TRBV9 and TRBJ2-1; D is tentatively TRBD1 or TRBD2 (5 bases each). Deletions cut 0 bases from V and 4 bases from J, with 11 bases between. From germline, CDR1 is SGDLS and CDR2 YYNGEE. CDR3 length equals 15 residues. CDR3 region: CASSVGGTYYNEQFF. The CDR3, as DNA: TGTGCCAGCAGCGTAGGGGGGACCTATTACAATGAGCAGTTCTTC.

The chain recombines TRBV4-2 with TRBJ2-2; 8 bases fit TRBD2. Germline CDR1 is LGHNA and CDR2 is YNFKEQ. Trimming cost V 0 bases and J 7 bases; bases outside gene matches: 7. The CDR3 sequence is 16 residues long. Written as DNA, the CDR3 is TGTGCCAGCAGCCAAGATGTCGGGGGGGCCGGCGGGGAGCTGTTTTTT. Protein sequence: CASSQDVGGAGGELFF.

This clonotype came up a few times. The gene calls are TRBV12-3 or TRBV12-4 and TRBJ2-3; D may be TRBD1 or TRBD2 (5 bases each). V was trimmed by 4 bases and J by 4 bases, leaving 15 bases between them. This CDR3 is 15 amino acids long. The CDR3 DNA follows: TGTGCCAGCAGTTCTGGGGGTCAAGTACCAGATACGCAGTATTTT. Its translation: CASSSGGQVPDTQYF.

This clonotype was detected ten times or more. This sequence joins TRBV27 and TRBJ2-3; D could derive from TRBD1 or TRBD2 (5 bases each). The CDR3 sequence is 14 residues long. Trimming removed 3 bases from V and 0 bases from J, with 7 bases in between. The germline V gene has CDR1 MNHEY and CDR2 SMNVEV (reference sequence). Written as DNA, the CDR3 is TGTGCCAGCAGTTTTCGGGACAGCACAGATACGCAGTATTTT. This codes for CASSFRDSTDTQYF.

A few counts support this clonotype. A much larger clone lies one base from this, so it may be a read error. V is TRBV7-2 and J is TRBJ1-1; D possibly corresponds to TRBD1 (5 bases). V was cut by 4 bases and J by 1 base, with 7 bases left in between. This CDR3 has 13 residues. Germline CDR1 SGHTA, CDR2 FQGNSA. This CDR3 reads CASSWGRNTEAFF. The CDR3 region has the DNA TGTGCCAGCAGCTGGGGACGGAACACTGAAGCTTTCTTT.

Points on this clonotype: Being one base from a much bigger clone, this may be a read error. The rearrangement uses TRBV2 and TRBJ1-1; D is ambiguous. V was clipped by 7 bases and J by 1 base, with 10 bases between them. The germline gives CDR1 SNHLY, CDR2 FYNNEI. CDR3 length: 13 amino acids. This CDR3 is CASNRKWNTEAFF. The CDR3 nucleotides read TGTGCCAGCAATCGCAAGTGGAACACTGAAGCTTTCTTT.

In its sample, this clonotype was seen a few times. J is TRBJ2-1 and V is TRBV15, with TRBD2 identical over 7 bases. Trimming at V came to 1 base and at J to 3 bases, leaving 6 bases not matched to a gene. The germline V gene encodes CDR1 LNHNV and CDR2 YYDKDF (reference sequence). The CDR3 runs 16 residues. CDR3 bases: TGTGCCACCAGCAGAGGCTCGGCGGGGGTCTACAATGAGCAGTTCTTC. Its translation is CATSRGSAGVYNEQFF.

The CDR3 loop is CASSNPQGRDTQYF. The CDR3 DNA follows: TGTGCCAGCAGCAACCCACAGGGTCGAGATACGCAGTATTTT. J is TRBJ2-3 and V is TRBV5-6; D might be TRBD1 (6 bases). Per the germline V gene, CDR1 is SGHDT and CDR2 is YYEEEE. Deletions cut 4 bases from V and 5 bases from J, with 14 bases between. This CDR3 comprises 14 residues. The entire variable domain, with the rest obtained from reference TRBV5-6 and TRBJ2-3, is as follows: DAGVTQSPTHLIKTRGQQVTLRCSPKSGHDTVSWYQQALGQGPQFIFQYYEEEERQRGNFPDRFSGHQFPNYSSELNVNALLLGDSALYLCASSNPQGRDTQYFGPGTRLTVL.

This clonotype was counted at least ten times. The chain joins TRBV18 to TRBJ1-5; D is uncertain. The CDR3 is made up of 16 amino acids. Germline V gene lookup returns CDR1 KGHSH and CDR2 LQKENI. Trimming removed 2 bases at V and 5 bases at J, with 16 bases between. CDR3 sequence reads: CASSPFRGGNDQPQHF. For the CDR3, the DNA is TGTGCCAGCTCACCATTTCGGGGTGGTAATGATCAGCCCCAGCATTTT.

In its sample, this clonotype was seen many times. V usage is TRBV18 and J usage is TRBJ2-4, with TRBD1 matching 7 bases. Germline CDR1 KGHSH, CDR2 LQKENI. The V segment lost 3 bases and the J segment 7 bases; nucleotides outside the gene matches: 3. This CDR3 has 13 amino acids. The chain's CDR3 is CASSPETGNIQYF. DNA of the CDR3: TGTGCCAGCTCACCCGAGACAGGGAACATTCAGTACTTC.

This clonotype turned up a few times. The rearrangement links TRBV13 to TRBJ1-1; 7 positions agree with TRBD1. This CDR3 has 14 residues. V lost 4 bases and J lost 0; bases outside the gene matches: 2. CDR1 is PRHDT and CDR2 is FYEKMQ in the germline V gene (reference sequence). As DNA, the CDR3 is TGTGCCAGCAGCTACAGGGGTATGAACACTGAAGCTTTCTTT. Its translation is CASSYRGMNTEAFF.

The chain links TRBV7-2 to TRBJ2-3, with 8 positions matching TRBD2. Germline V gives CDR1 SGHTA, CDR2 FQGNSA. The V segment lost 5 bases and the J segment 2 bases; nucleotides outside the gene matches: 9. The CDR3 consists of 16 residues. The CDR3 DNA sequence: TGTGCCAGCAGCGACGGACTAGCCCCCTTCACAGATACGCAGTATTTT. Translated, it gives CASSDGLAPFTDTQYF.